These T cell receptor beta chains were read from a single sample in a study of identical twins. One entry per CDR3 protein results from TCRdb running MiXCR on the 5' RACE reads. This table holds 1.5 million to 2 million distinct CDR3 sequences, around 33% found once. The sequenced sample was cord blood. Receptors were obtained from a newborn girl in good health. CDR3s include the opening cysteine and the closing phenylalanine or tryptophan. D genes are given only for firm matches. Not every row has a clone size; where given, it reads once, few, many or a size class.

D gene: TRBD1; clone size: few; CDR3 length: 15; J gene: TRBJ1-2; V gene: TRBV2; CDR3 DNA: TGTGCCAGCAGGCAGGGGGCAATCCCTAACTATGGCTACACCTTC; CDR3 protein: CASRQGAIPNYGYTF
D gene: TRBD1; clone size: few; CDR3 length: 13; J gene: TRBJ2-7; V gene: TRBV12-3/TRBV12-4; CDR3 DNA: TGTGCCAGCAGACCAGACAGGGGGAACGAGCAGTACTTC; CDR3 protein: CASRPDRGNEQYF
D gene: .; clone size: .; CDR3 length: 15; J gene: TRBJ2-1; V gene: TRBV9; CDR3 DNA: TGTGCCAGCAGCAGACGACCCGAATCCTACAATGAGCAGTTCTTC; CDR3 protein: CASSRRPESYNEQFF
D gene: .; clone size: .; CDR3 length: 14; J gene: TRBJ2-4; V gene: TRBV12-3/TRBV12-4; CDR3 DNA: TGTGCCAGCAGCCCGGGCCTCCAAGGGTACATTCAGTACTTC; CDR3 protein: CASSPGLQGYIQYF
D gene: .; clone size: few; CDR3 length: 12; J gene: TRBJ2-5; V gene: TRBV12-3/TRBV12-4; CDR3 DNA: TGTGCCTGCAGCCACCGTGAAGAGACCCAGTACTTC; CDR3 protein: CACSHREETQYF
D gene: .; clone size: many; CDR3 length: 13; J gene: TRBJ1-5; V gene: TRBV5-1; CDR3 DNA: TGTGCCAGCAGTACAGGGAGCAATCAGCCCCAGCATTTT; CDR3 protein: CASSTGSNQPQHF
D gene: .; clone size: .; CDR3 length: 15; J gene: TRBJ2-1; V gene: TRBV2; CDR3 DNA: TGTGCCAGCAGTGTCGAGGTGACTGGAACTGGGGAGCAGTTCTTC; CDR3 protein: CASSVEVTGTGEQFF
D gene: .; clone size: .; CDR3 length: 17; J gene: TRBJ1-4; V gene: TRBV5-4; CDR3 DNA: TGTGCCAGCACCATCGTCGGGTCAGGGGTCGCTAATGAAAAACTGTTTTTT; CDR3 protein: CASTIVGSGVANEKLFF
D gene: .; clone size: .; CDR3 length: 14; J gene: TRBJ1-1; V gene: TRBV6-5; CDR3 DNA: TGTGCCAGCAGCCAAAATGATCAAGGCCCTGAAGCTTTCTTT; CDR3 protein: CASSQNDQGPEAFF
D gene: .; clone size: few; CDR3 length: 15; J gene: TRBJ1-6; V gene: TRBV20-1; CDR3 DNA: TGCAGTGCTAGGACCCTGCAGGGGCTCGATTCACCCCTCCACTTT; CDR3 protein: CSARTLQGLDSPLHF
D gene: .; clone size: .; CDR3 length: 18; J gene: TRBJ2-1; V gene: TRBV7-2; CDR3 DNA: TGTGCCAGCAGCTTAGTGGTCCCTAGTCAAGTGGCACACTATGAGCAGTTCTTC; CDR3 protein: CASSLVVPSQVAHYEQFF
D gene: TRBD2; clone size: .; CDR3 length: 16; J gene: TRBJ2-1; V gene: TRBV5-1; CDR3 DNA: TGCGCCAGCAGCTTGGGACTAGCGGGGGGGCAAAATGAGCAGTTCTTC; CDR3 protein: CASSLGLAGGQNEQFF
D gene: .; clone size: few; CDR3 length: 18; J gene: TRBJ1-1; V gene: TRBV7-2; CDR3 DNA: TGTGCCAGCAGCTTAGTAATATTCGACCAAATCGGGAGCACTGAAGCTTTCTTT; CDR3 protein: CASSLVIFDQIGSTEAFF
D gene: TRBD2; clone size: .; CDR3 length: 17; J gene: TRBJ2-1; V gene: TRBV2; CDR3 DNA: TGTGCCAGCAGTGAGCGGGCTAGCGGGAGGGGTTACAATGAGCAGTTCTTC; CDR3 protein: CASSERASGRGYNEQFF
D gene: TRBD2; clone size: .; CDR3 length: 13; J gene: TRBJ2-4; V gene: TRBV20-1; CDR3 DNA: TGCAGTGCTAAGCGGGAGATCAAAAACATTCAGTACTTC; CDR3 protein: CSAKREIKNIQYF
D gene: TRBD2; clone size: .; CDR3 length: 15; J gene: TRBJ2-7; V gene: TRBV5-4; CDR3 DNA: TGTGCCAGCAGCACCATTAGCGGGGTGGAGTACGAGCAGTACTTC; CDR3 protein: CASSTISGVEYEQYF
D gene: TRBD2; clone size: .; CDR3 length: 15; J gene: TRBJ2-5; V gene: TRBV20-1; CDR3 DNA: TGCAGTGCTAGACGGCTAGCGGGAGGACTCAATGAGCAGTACTTC; CDR3 protein: CSARRLAGGLNEQYF
D gene: .; clone size: few; CDR3 length: 14; J gene: TRBJ1-2; V gene: TRBV6-1; CDR3 DNA: TGTGCCAGCAGTGAACAGGGACCTAACTATGGCTACACCTTC; CDR3 protein: CASSEQGPNYGYTF
D gene: .; clone size: few; CDR3 length: 13; J gene: TRBJ1-4; V gene: TRBV20-1; CDR3 DNA: TGCAGTGCTAGAGGACCGGACAATGAAAAACTGTTTTTT; CDR3 protein: CSARGPDNEKLFF
D gene: TRBD2; clone size: .; CDR3 length: 16; J gene: TRBJ2-1; V gene: TRBV9; CDR3 DNA: TGTGCCAGCAGCGAGAGCGGGGGGGCGAAAATCGATGAGCAGTTCTTC; CDR3 protein: CASSESGGAKIDEQFF
D gene: .; clone size: few; CDR3 length: 15; J gene: TRBJ1-5; V gene: TRBV3-1; CDR3 DNA: TGTGCCAGCAGCCAAGCCGACAGAGACAATCAGCCCCAGCATTTT; CDR3 protein: CASSQADRDNQPQHF
D gene: .; clone size: many; CDR3 length: 14; J gene: TRBJ2-7; V gene: TRBV12-3/TRBV12-4; CDR3 DNA: TGTGCCAGCAGACCGGGCCAGGGGAATTACGAGCAGTACTTC; CDR3 protein: CASRPGQGNYEQYF
D gene: TRBD1; clone size: .; CDR3 length: 16; J gene: TRBJ2-1; V gene: TRBV7-2; CDR3 DNA: TGTGCCAGCAGCTTGAGGGACAGTAGCTCCTACAATGAGCAGTTCTTC; CDR3 protein: CASSLRDSSSYNEQFF
D gene: .; clone size: .; CDR3 length: 14; J gene: TRBJ2-3; V gene: TRBV3-1; CDR3 DNA: TGTGCCAGCAGCCAAGGGCTGCCGACAGATATGCAGTATTTT; CDR3 protein: CASSQGLPTDMQYF
D gene: .; clone size: .; CDR3 length: 13; J gene: TRBJ2-5; V gene: TRBV28; CDR3 DNA: TGTGCCAGCAGCTTACAGGGCCCCGAGACCCAGTACTTC; CDR3 protein: CASSLQGPETQYF
D gene: .; clone size: few; CDR3 length: 16; J gene: TRBJ1-5; V gene: TRBV6-4; CDR3 DNA: TGTGCCAGCAGTGACTCCCGGAAGGTGGCTAATCAGCCCCAGCATTTT; CDR3 protein: CASSDSRKVANQPQHF
D gene: TRBD2; clone size: few; CDR3 length: 13; J gene: TRBJ2-1; V gene: TRBV2; CDR3 DNA: TGTGCTTCGGAGACTAGCGGCTACAATGAGCAGTTCTTC; CDR3 protein: CASETSGYNEQFF
D gene: .; clone size: few; CDR3 length: 13; J gene: TRBJ2-7; V gene: TRBV27; CDR3 DNA: TGTGCCAGCAGTCCCTCTTACTCCTACGAGCAGTACTTC; CDR3 protein: CASSPSYSYEQYF
D gene: .; clone size: .; CDR3 length: 16; J gene: TRBJ2-1; V gene: TRBV6-1; CDR3 DNA: TGTGCCAGCAGTGAAGCCGGGGGGCAAGTAAGGAATGAGCAGTTCTTC; CDR3 protein: CASSEAGGQVRNEQFF
D gene: TRBD1; clone size: .; CDR3 length: 16; J gene: TRBJ1-2; V gene: TRBV4-1; CDR3 DNA: TGCGCCAGCAGCCAAGACTCCCGGGACAGGGGAGGTGGCTACACCTTC; CDR3 protein: CASSQDSRDRGGGYTF
D gene: .; clone size: .; CDR3 length: 12; J gene: TRBJ2-3; V gene: TRBV10-3; CDR3 DNA: TGTGCCACCTCGGGGGAAGCAGATACGCAGTATTTT; CDR3 protein: CATSGEADTQYF
D gene: TRBD2; clone size: .; CDR3 length: 20; J gene: TRBJ2-1; V gene: TRBV7-9; CDR3 DNA: TGTGCCAGCAGCTTAGGTCGGACGAAGGAAAGCGGGAGGGGTTACAATGAGCAGTTCTTC; CDR3 protein: CASSLGRTKESGRGYNEQFF
D gene: TRBD1; clone size: .; CDR3 length: 14; J gene: TRBJ1-1; V gene: TRBV9; CDR3 DNA: TGTGCCAGCAGCCGGAGACAGGGGGCCACTGAAGCTTTCTTT; CDR3 protein: CASSRRQGATEAFF
D gene: TRBD2; clone size: few; CDR3 length: 14; J gene: TRBJ2-4; V gene: TRBV27; CDR3 DNA: TGTGCCAGCAATTTTAGCGGGACCAAAAACATTCAGTACTTC; CDR3 protein: CASNFSGTKNIQYF
D gene: .; clone size: few; CDR3 length: 14; J gene: TRBJ2-5; V gene: TRBV5-1; CDR3 DNA: TGCGCCAGCAGCGTTGAGGGTGGACCAGAGACCCAGTACTTC; CDR3 protein: CASSVEGGPETQYF
D gene: TRBD2; clone size: .; CDR3 length: 15; J gene: TRBJ2-4; V gene: TRBV2; CDR3 DNA: TGTGCCAGCAGTGAACAGGGACTACCTAGCGACATTCAGTACTTC; CDR3 protein: CASSEQGLPSDIQYF
D gene: TRBD2; clone size: .; CDR3 length: 16; J gene: TRBJ2-3; V gene: TRBV7-9; CDR3 DNA: TGTGCCAGCAGCTCACCTAGCGGGAGGGCACCAGATACGCAGTATTTT; CDR3 protein: CASSSPSGRAPDTQYF
D gene: .; clone size: .; CDR3 length: 16; J gene: TRBJ1-1; V gene: TRBV12-3/TRBV12-4; CDR3 DNA: TGTGCCAGCAGTTACAGGCGGAGTAGTGGCCACACTGAAGCTTTCTTT; CDR3 protein: CASSYRRSSGHTEAFF
D gene: .; clone size: .; CDR3 length: 14; J gene: TRBJ2-1; V gene: TRBV25-1; CDR3 DNA: TGTGCCAGCAGTGGTGGGAGAGCCTACAGTGAGCAGTTCTTC; CDR3 protein: CASSGGRAYSEQFF
D gene: .; clone size: .; CDR3 length: 15; J gene: TRBJ2-1; V gene: TRBV5-1; CDR3 DNA: TGCGCCAGCAGCTTGGAGGACACGACCTACAATGAGCAGTTCTTC; CDR3 protein: CASSLEDTTYNEQFF
D gene: TRBD2; clone size: .; CDR3 length: 17; J gene: TRBJ2-1; V gene: TRBV28; CDR3 DNA: TGTGCCAGCAGTTCCATACTAGCGGGTAGTACCTACAATGAGCGGTTCTTC; CDR3 protein: CASSSILAGSTYNERFF
D gene: TRBD1; clone size: .; CDR3 length: 15; J gene: TRBJ2-7; V gene: TRBV2; CDR3 DNA: TGTGCCAGCAGCTACCGGGACAGGACCTACAATGAGCAGTACTTC; CDR3 protein: CASSYRDRTYNEQYF
D gene: TRBD1; clone size: few; CDR3 length: 14; J gene: TRBJ1-4; V gene: TRBV20-1; CDR3 DNA: TGCAGTGCTAGAGGGACAGGGGGCGATGAAAAACTGTTTTTT; CDR3 protein: CSARGTGGDEKLFF
D gene: TRBD1; clone size: .; CDR3 length: 15; J gene: TRBJ2-7; V gene: TRBV2; CDR3 DNA: TGTGCCAGCAGTGAGGTAGTCAGGGGGCCCTCCGAGCAGTACTTC; CDR3 protein: CASSEVVRGPSEQYF
D gene: TRBD2; clone size: .; CDR3 length: 16; J gene: TRBJ2-1; V gene: TRBV6-5; CDR3 DNA: TGTGCCAGCAGTTATTCTAGCGGGGGCAAGATCAATGAGCAGTTCTTC; CDR3 protein: CASSYSSGGKINEQFF
D gene: .; clone size: .; CDR3 length: 13; J gene: TRBJ1-1; V gene: TRBV7-9; CDR3 DNA: TGTGCCAGCACCCGACAGGCCGGTAAGGAAGCTTTCTTT; CDR3 protein: CASTRQAGKEAFF
D gene: TRBD2; clone size: .; CDR3 length: 16; J gene: TRBJ2-1; V gene: TRBV13; CDR3 DNA: TGTGCCAGCAGTCGTCGACTAGCGGGAGTATACAATGAGCAGTTCTTC; CDR3 protein: CASSRRLAGVYNEQFF
D gene: .; clone size: .; CDR3 length: 13; J gene: TRBJ1-1; V gene: TRBV5-1; CDR3 DNA: TGCGCCAGCAGCCGACAGAAGAACACTGAAGCTTTCTTT; CDR3 protein: CASSRQKNTEAFF
D gene: .; clone size: few; CDR3 length: 16; J gene: TRBJ1-4; V gene: TRBV30; CDR3 DNA: TGTGCCTGGGCACGCGGGGACGGTACAACTAATGAAAAACTGTTTTTT; CDR3 protein: CAWARGDGTTNEKLFF
D gene: .; clone size: .; CDR3 length: 15; J gene: TRBJ1-2; V gene: TRBV7-9; CDR3 DNA: TGTGCCAGCAGCTTAGGTTTAGGGCCTAACTATGGCTACACCTTC; CDR3 protein: CASSLGLGPNYGYTF
D gene: .; clone size: many; CDR3 length: 11; J gene: TRBJ2-7; V gene: TRBV2; CDR3 DNA: TGTGCCAGCAGGGGCTGGGACGAGCAGTACTTC; CDR3 protein: CASRGWDEQYF